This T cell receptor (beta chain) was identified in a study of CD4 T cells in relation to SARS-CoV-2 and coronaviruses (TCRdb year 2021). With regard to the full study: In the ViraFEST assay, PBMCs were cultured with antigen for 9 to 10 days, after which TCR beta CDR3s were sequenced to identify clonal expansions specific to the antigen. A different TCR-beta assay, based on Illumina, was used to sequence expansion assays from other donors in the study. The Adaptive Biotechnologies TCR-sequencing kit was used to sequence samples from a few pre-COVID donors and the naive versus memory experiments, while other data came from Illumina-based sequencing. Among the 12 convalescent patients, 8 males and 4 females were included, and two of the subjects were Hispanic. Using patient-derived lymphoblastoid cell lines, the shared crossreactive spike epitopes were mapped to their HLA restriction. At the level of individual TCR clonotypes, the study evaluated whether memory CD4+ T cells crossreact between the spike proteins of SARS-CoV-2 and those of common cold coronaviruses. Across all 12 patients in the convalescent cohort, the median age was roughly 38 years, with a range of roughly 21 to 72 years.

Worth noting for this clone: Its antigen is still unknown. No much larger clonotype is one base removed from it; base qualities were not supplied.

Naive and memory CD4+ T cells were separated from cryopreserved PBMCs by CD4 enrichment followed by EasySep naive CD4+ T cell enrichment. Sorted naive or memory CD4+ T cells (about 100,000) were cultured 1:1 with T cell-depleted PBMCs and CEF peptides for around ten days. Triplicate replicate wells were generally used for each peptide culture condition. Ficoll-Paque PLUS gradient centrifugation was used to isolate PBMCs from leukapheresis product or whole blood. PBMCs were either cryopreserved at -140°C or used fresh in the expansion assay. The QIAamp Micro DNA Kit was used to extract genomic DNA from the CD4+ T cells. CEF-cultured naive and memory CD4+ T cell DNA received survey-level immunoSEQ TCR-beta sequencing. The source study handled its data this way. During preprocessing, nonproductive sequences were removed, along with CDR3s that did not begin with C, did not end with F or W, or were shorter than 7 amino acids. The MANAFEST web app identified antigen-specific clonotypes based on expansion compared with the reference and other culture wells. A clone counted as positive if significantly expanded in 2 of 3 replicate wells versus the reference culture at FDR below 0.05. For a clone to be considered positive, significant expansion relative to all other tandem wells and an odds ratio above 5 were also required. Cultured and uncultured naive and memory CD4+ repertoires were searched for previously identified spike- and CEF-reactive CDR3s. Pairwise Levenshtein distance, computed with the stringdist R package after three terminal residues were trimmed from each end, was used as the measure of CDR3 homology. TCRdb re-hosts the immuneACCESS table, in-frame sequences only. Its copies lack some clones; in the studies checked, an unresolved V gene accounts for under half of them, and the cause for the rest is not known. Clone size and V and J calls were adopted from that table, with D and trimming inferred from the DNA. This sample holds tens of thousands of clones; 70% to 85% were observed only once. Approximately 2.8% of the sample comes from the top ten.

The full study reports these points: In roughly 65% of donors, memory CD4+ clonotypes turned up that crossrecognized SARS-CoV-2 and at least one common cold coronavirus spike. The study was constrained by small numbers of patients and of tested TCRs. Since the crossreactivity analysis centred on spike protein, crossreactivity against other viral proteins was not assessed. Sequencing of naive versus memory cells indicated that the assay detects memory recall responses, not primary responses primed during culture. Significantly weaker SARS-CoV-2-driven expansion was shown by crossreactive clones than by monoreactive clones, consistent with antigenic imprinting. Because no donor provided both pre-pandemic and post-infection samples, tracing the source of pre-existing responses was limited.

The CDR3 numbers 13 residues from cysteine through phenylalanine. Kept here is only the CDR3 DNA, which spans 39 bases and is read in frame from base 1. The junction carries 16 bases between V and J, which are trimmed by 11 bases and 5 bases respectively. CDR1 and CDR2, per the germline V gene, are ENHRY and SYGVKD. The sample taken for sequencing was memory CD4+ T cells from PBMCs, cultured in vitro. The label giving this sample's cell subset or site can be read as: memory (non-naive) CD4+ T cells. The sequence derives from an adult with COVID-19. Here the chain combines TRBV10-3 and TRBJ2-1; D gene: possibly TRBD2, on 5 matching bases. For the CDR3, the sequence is CAGSSWIHNEQFF. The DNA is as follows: TGTGCCGGGAGCAGTTGGATCCACAATGAGCAGTTCTTC.